This entry is about one T cell receptor beta chain. These data come from a study of radiotherapy plus CTLA-4 blockade in lung cancer. The CDR3 is made up of 14 amino acids. CDR1 is SGHDT, CDR2 YYEEEE, per germline. V lost 2 bases and J lost 4, with 12 bases in between. Sequencing used immunoSEQ multiplex PCR; TCRdb keeps in-frame clones, though not all of them. This sample has about 12,000 clones; approximately 79% occur once, and the top ten carry about 31%. The sequence was collected from a human donor with non-small cell lung cancer that progressed on radiotherapy plus ipilimumab. This chain uses TRBV5-6 with TRBJ1-2; D uncertain. Here the sequenced sample was peripheral blood, taken from a patient treated with radiotherapy plus ipilimumab. CDR3 sequence: CASSFGAQPYGYTF. Here the CDR3 DNA reads TGTGCCAGCAGCTTCGGCGCACAGCCCTATGGCTACACCTTC.